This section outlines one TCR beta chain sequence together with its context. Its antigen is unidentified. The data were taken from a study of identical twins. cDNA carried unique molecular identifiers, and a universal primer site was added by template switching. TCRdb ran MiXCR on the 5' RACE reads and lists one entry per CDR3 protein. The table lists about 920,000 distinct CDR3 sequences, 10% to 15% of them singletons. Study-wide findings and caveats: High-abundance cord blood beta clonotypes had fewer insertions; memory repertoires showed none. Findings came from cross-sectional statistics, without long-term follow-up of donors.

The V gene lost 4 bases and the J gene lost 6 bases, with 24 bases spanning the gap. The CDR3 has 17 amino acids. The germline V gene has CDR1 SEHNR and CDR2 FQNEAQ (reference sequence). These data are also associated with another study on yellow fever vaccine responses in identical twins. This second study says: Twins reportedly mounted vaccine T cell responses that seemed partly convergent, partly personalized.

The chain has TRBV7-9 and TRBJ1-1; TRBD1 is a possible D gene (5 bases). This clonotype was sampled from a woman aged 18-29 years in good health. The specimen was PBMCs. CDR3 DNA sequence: TGTGCCAGCAGCTCCACACAGGATTCAAGGGCGAGGGCTGAAGCTTTCTTT. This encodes CASSSTQDSRARAEAFF.